The 8 T cell receptor beta chains presented below share a single source sample, sequenced in a study of blood T cells in healthy people across ages. The authors ran a second PCR of 7 to 11 cycles using a sample-barcoded 5' primer and a J-beta primer mix. One entry per CDR3 protein, called by TCRdb with MiXCR from the 5' RACE reads. Here the sample spans around 790,000 distinct CDR3 sequences, around 43% being singletons. What was sequenced was blood. These receptors originate from a man in his sixties in good health.

V is TRBV18 and J is TRBJ2-7, with 9 bases matching TRBD1. The CDR3 loop spans 14 amino acids. The germline gives CDR1 KGHSH, CDR2 LQKENI. Trimming cost V 3 bases and J 5 bases; bases outside gene matches: 5. CDR3 DNA: TGTGCCAGCTCACCGGGACAGGGCCTCAACGAGCAGTACTTC. Translation: CASSPGQGLNEQYF.

This clonotype was seen once. This sequence may be a read error, since a much larger clone differs from it by one base. The genes are TRBV11-1 and TRBJ2-1, with a weak D call TRBD1 (6 bases). The J call could be wrong; TRBJ2-7 is a better fit for the DNA end. The CDR3 sequence is 15 residues long. Germline CDR1 and CDR2: SGHAT and FQDESV (reference sequence). CDR3: CASSRQGNSYNEQYF. CDR3 DNA: TGTGCCAGCAGCCGGCAGGGGAACTCCTACAATGAGCAGTACTTC.

Of note for this clonotype: A much larger clone differs by one base, so this may be a read error. This chain uses TRBV5-1 with TRBJ2-5; D remains ambiguous. The CDR3 sequence is 14 residues long. Per germline, CDR1 SGHRS and CDR2 YFSETQ. Trimming took off 4 bases at V and 2 bases at J, with 12 bases between the two ends. CDR3 in amino acids: CASSARIGQETQYF. In DNA, the CDR3 is TGCGCCAGCAGCGCAAGGATTGGACAAGAGACCCAGTACTTC.

A few counts support this clonotype. The rearrangement joins TRBV21-1 to TRBJ2-3. TRBV21-1 is given as a pseudogene. The CDR3 is 14 residues long. This chain's CDR3 is CASSKSPSTDTQYF. Here the CDR3 DNA reads TGTGCCAGCAGCAAATCTCCGAGCACAGATACGCAGTATTTT.

This clonotype is a singleton in its sample. This may come from a read error, since a much larger clone is one base off. The chain uses TRBV29-1 and TRBJ2-7, with 7 nucleotides matching TRBD1. The germline V gene has CDR1 SQVTM and CDR2 ANQGSEA. J gave up 3 bases and V 4 bases, and 3 bases lay outside the gene matches. This CDR3 region has 12 residues. CDR3 region: CSVAAGGYEQYF. The CDR3 nucleotides read TGCAGCGTTGCGGCAGGGGGCTACGAGCAGTACTTC.

This clonotype turned up a few times. This chain joins TRBV14 and TRBJ1-1, with 10 bases aligning to TRBD1. V lost 1 base to trimming and J lost 6 bases; unmatched junction nucleotides: 8. This CDR3 is built from 16 residues. Germline CDR1 SGHDN, CDR2 FVKESK. CDR3: CASSQGGTGAWAEAFF. As DNA, the CDR3 is TGTGCCAGCAGCCAAGGCGGGACAGGGGCGTGGGCTGAAGCTTTCTTT.

This clonotype was counted a few times. The chain combines TRBV12-3 or TRBV12-4 with TRBJ1-1; D is uncertain. Trimming removed 4 bases at V and 7 bases at J, with 7 bases between. CDR3 length: 11 amino acids. The CDR3 reads CASSWRSEAFF. Here the CDR3 DNA reads TGTGCCAGCAGTTGGCGGAGTGAAGCTTTCTTT.

This clonotype was counted between two and nine times. V is TRBV4-1 and J is TRBJ1-2; TRBD1 might be the D (5 bases). The ends were cut back, 3 bases at V and 11 bases at J, with 13 bases in the middle. The CDR3 has 12 amino acids. The germline V gene encodes CDR1 MGHRA and CDR2 YSYEKL. CDR3 region: CASSQVGRRYTF. The CDR3 coding sequence is TGCGCCAGCAGCCAGGTGGGACGGCGATACACCTTC.